This T cell receptor beta chain was identified in a study of blood T cell repertoires in COVID-19. Study-level background: Some COVID-19 samples were acute and others convalescent; all came from the United States, Italy and Spain.

The CDR3 has 13 residues. Germline loops: CDR1 LNHDA, CDR2 SQIVND (reference sequence). Concerning this clone: Germline and junction disagree at one end, which may indicate a read error.

Assay used: immunoSEQ multiplex PCR; TCRdb lists only in-frame clones, some missing. The sample shows about 230,000 clones, roughly 82% of them seen only once. This TCR derives from a man aged 35-49 years who had recovered from COVID-19. The chain combines TRBV19 with TRBJ1-4; the D is unclear. Sequenced material: peripheral blood. This CDR3 reads CASRTGANEKLFF. The CDR3 DNA is TGTGCCAGTAGGACCGGAGCTAATGAAAAGCTGTTTTTT.